Below, one T cell receptor (beta chain) is given with its context. Survey-level TCR beta sequencing used the immunoSEQ assay. Sequencing was performed with immunoSEQ multiplex PCR; in TCRdb, only in-frame clones are kept and a portion is missing. The sample gives about 68,000 clones, about 94% of which show up once; less than 4.5% is in the top ten. The ends were cut back, 4 bases at V and 2 bases at J, with 13 bases in the middle. Germline values: CDR1 LNHDA, CDR2 SQIVND (reference sequence). The CDR3 is made up of 15 amino acids. Sequencing used PBMCs. V gene TRBV19 combines with J gene TRBJ2-3; D uncertain. This clonotype was obtained from a man between 40 and 49 years old with rheumatoid arthritis. The CDR3 DNA reads as TGTGCCAGTAGTAAGGACGGCGACTTCACAGATACGCAGTATTTT. Protein sequence: CASSKDGDFTDTQYF. The full variable domain, in which reference TRBV19 and TRBJ2-3 provide the parts outside the CDR3, is DGGITQSPKYLFRKEGQNVTLSCEQNLNHDAMYWYRQDPGQGLRLIYYSQIVNDFQKGDIAEGYSVSREKKESFPLTVTSAQKNPTAFYLCASSKDGDFTDTQYFGPGTRLTVL.